This T cell receptor beta chain was identified during a study of memory CD8 T cells in hepatitis C reinfection. Clones were read by immunoSEQ multiplex PCR, and TCRdb kept only the in-frame ones, dropping some. The table includes just over 45,000 clones, roughly 89% detected once. The CDR3 sequence is 16 residues long. Time point here: late/post reinfection, 12 to 24 weeks after detection. Sorted cells were sequenced directly ex vivo without any in vitro expansion. Specimen: naive CD8+ T cells sorted from blood. The chain links TRBV12-2 to TRBJ2-7; TRBD2, as called in the table, went unchecked against the DNA. TRBV12-2 is described as a pseudogene. This TCR derives from a man aged 18 to 30 with hepatitis C virus infection. The CDR3 nucleotides read TGTGCAAGTCGCTTATCAAACCCTAGACTTGGTTACGAGCAGTACTTC. It encodes CASRLSNPRLGYEQYF.